This T cell receptor beta chain emerged from a study of T cells in localized non-small cell lung cancer. Study-wide points: Greater blood T cell density accompanied longer overall survival. Uninvolved adjacent lung showed higher T cell clonality than tumor. As only one tumor region underwent sequencing, heterogeneity remains possible. Adjacent lung tissue had a median about 58 of the top 100 clones found in the tumor.

This clone was counted a single time. Antigen: not known. Here immunoSEQ multiplex PCR was the method, and the copy in TCRdb shows in-frame clones only, minus some. The table includes about 24,000 clones, around nine tenths detected once. CDR1 SQVTM and CDR2 ANQGSEA come from the germline V gene. CDR3 length: 13 residues. V lost 4 bases and J lost 3, with 10 bases in between. The sequence came from a woman aged 35-75 years with stage I lung adenocarcinoma. The genes are TRBV29-1 and TRBJ1-5; a weak D match, TRBD1 (6 bases). The sample in question was peripheral blood, obtained before any cancer treatment. The CDR3 DNA reads as TGCAGCGTTGGAGGACAGCCCAATCAGCCCCAGCATTTT. Translation: CSVGGQPNQPQHF.